This section outlines one T cell receptor (beta chain) sequence together with its context. Genomic DNA of every subset was divided equally among multiple immunoSEQ plates. The repertoire was sequenced with immunoSEQ multiplex PCR; TCRdb's copy has only in-frame clones and lacks some. The table shows approximately 2.5 million clones, with approximately 90% occurring only once. This entry comes from a study of shared clonotypes between healthy human individuals. The CDR3 sequence is 13 residues long. Germline V CDR1 and CDR2: SQVTM, ANQGSEA. Between the trimmed V and J ends, which lost 3 bases and 6 bases, there was a span of 12 bases. Donors, without exception, were Caucasian adults residing in Nashville, Tennessee.

This chain joins TRBV29-1 and TRBJ1-5; D perhaps matches TRBD1 (6 bases). The source is a man aged 18 to 30 in good health. Input material: naive CD4+ T cells sorted from blood. As for subset: CD45RA+ positively selected. As DNA, the CDR3 is TGCAGCGTTGACACAGGGTGGGGTCAGCCCCAGCATTTT. Protein product: CSVDTGWGQPQHF.